This TCR beta chain was recovered during a study of blood T cells in healthy people across ages. Regarding the study as a whole: Age brought a roughly linear fall in TCR beta diversity measured per million T cells. No conclusive comparison of naive versus antigen-experienced cells was possible with unsorted PBMCs.

On this clonotype itself: What it binds is not known. No conserved phenylalanine or tryptophan ends this CDR3, so it is likely a read error. The DNA is omitted, as the CDR3 cannot be located on it reliably, and the CDR3 follows TCRdb's listing.

15 amino acids form the CDR3, both terminal residues included. Alongside a J-beta primer mix, a sample-barcoded 5' primer served in a second PCR lasting about 7 to 11 cycles. Each CDR3 protein is one row after TCRdb ran MiXCR on the 5' RACE reads. The sample lists under 1,100,000 distinct CDR3 sequences, about 23% occurring once. Separately, the same data were catalogued under a study of T cells of mothers and their children. As that report states: All extracted RNA went into cDNA synthesis, about 1.4 ug per 15 ul. Each mother gave over 9.5 million TCR beta CDR3 reads; each child, several million.

The TCR was taken from a girl aged 2 to 9 in good health. The specimen sequenced was blood. The chain uses TRBV12-3 or TRBV12-4 and TRBJ2-3. This CDR3 reads CASSLGKVSTDTEYS.